Shown below are 12 T cell receptor beta chains from a single sample sequenced in a study of spatial heterogeneity in lung cancer. Study-wide results and caveats: Expanded intratumoral alpha and beta TCR counts tracked tumor mutation counts.

TCRdb reanalysed the 5' RACE reads using MiXCR and keeps one entry per CDR3 protein. Here the sample spans fewer than 20,000 distinct CDR3 sequences, roughly 7.5% being singletons. No antigen is known for these receptors. As to time point: sample taken at primary tumor resection. The sequencing used lung tumor tissue, collected at surgery. Source of these receptors: a male donor with early-stage non-small cell lung cancer.

This clonotype was counted ten times or more. The chain carries TRBV5-1 and TRBJ1-1; D is undetermined. CDR3 size: 13 residues. The germline V gene has CDR1 SGHRS and CDR2 YFSETQ. The germline V and J ends were trimmed by 5 bases and 4 bases, with 12 bases remaining between them. Written as DNA, the CDR3 is TGCGCCAGCAGATATCCAGGAGTCACTGAAGCTTTCTTT. Translated, it gives CASRYPGVTEAFF.

With respect to this clonotype: A much more abundant neighbour one base away suggests this may be a read error. The V gene is TRBV7-2, the J gene TRBJ2-5; 8 nucleotides align to TRBD2. Germline loops: CDR1 SGHTA, CDR2 FQGNSA. The CDR3 has 16 amino acids. In DNA form, the CDR3 reads TGTGCCAGCAGCACTACAAGCGGGGCCCCGGGGGGGACCCGGTACTTC. Its protein is CASSTTSGAPGGTRYF.

This clonotype showed up many times. This rearrangement joins TRBV5-1 to TRBJ2-2; D remains ambiguous. The CDR3 length is 14 residues. Deletions cut 2 bases from V and 2 bases from J, with 7 bases between. Germline lookup yields CDR1 SGHRS and CDR2 YFSETQ. The CDR3 sequence is CASSLQANTGELFF. CDR3 nucleotide sequence: TGCGCCAGCAGCTTACAAGCCAACACCGGGGAGCTGTTTTTT.

CDR3 loop: CSVGGGLSEQFF. CDR3 DNA: TGCAGCGTTGGGGGGGGGTTGAGTGAGCAGTTCTTC. The rearrangement uses TRBV29-1 and TRBJ2-1; 7 bases match TRBD2. From germline, CDR1 is SQVTM and CDR2 ANQGSEA. Trimming cost V 4 bases and J 9 bases; bases outside gene matches: 6. The CDR3 is made up of 12 amino acids.

This clonotype was observed at least ten times. The chain uses TRBV2 and TRBJ2-1; D unresolved. From germline, CDR1 is SNHLY and CDR2 FYNNEI. This CDR3 is 11 amino acids long. V lost 5 bases to trimming and J lost 7 bases, with 6 bases between them. The CDR3 DNA reads TGTGCCAGCAGTTTTTCTAATGAGCAGTTCTTC. This gives the protein CASSFSNEQFF.

The J gene is TRBJ2-7, the V gene TRBV27; the D is unclear. Between the trimmed V and J ends, which lost 5 bases and 0 bases, there was a span of 5 bases. Germline V gene sequence: CDR1 MNHEY, CDR2 SMNVEV (reference sequence). The CDR3 runs 12 residues. For the CDR3, the DNA is TGTGCCAGCAGTCACAGCTCCTACGAGCAGTACTTC. Its protein is CASSHSSYEQYF.

Many counts were recorded for this clonotype. This chain joins TRBV29-1 and TRBJ2-5; D unresolved. V lost 5 bases to trimming and J lost 7 bases, with 14 bases between them. This CDR3 is 12 amino acids long. The germline gives CDR1 SQVTM, CDR2 ANQGSEA. DNA for the CDR3: TGCAGCGTTCGTGACGGGTCGGGGACCCAGTACTTC. This codes for CSVRDGSGTQYF.

Concerning this clonotype itself: It may be a read error: a sequence one base away is much more abundant. The chain joins TRBV7-2 to TRBJ2-7, with D uncertain. CDR1 SGHTA and CDR2 FQGNSA come from the germline V gene. CDR3 length equals 15 residues. V dropped 5 bases and J dropped 0 bases, with 14 bases sitting between them. The CDR3 region is CASSPPRRSSYEQYF. CDR3 in DNA: TGTGCCAGCAGCCCACCGAGACGGAGCTCCTACGAGCAGTACTTC.

This clonotype was found many times. V gene TRBV20-1 combines with J gene TRBJ1-2; D is perhaps TRBD1 (6 bases). The CDR3 consists of 16 residues. Germline CDR1 and CDR2: DFQATT and SNEGSKA (reference sequence). The V end was cut by 3 bases, the J end by 1 base, with 18 bases between. DNA for the CDR3: TGCAGTGCTAGCGTCCCGCGGGGGGCTCGTAACTATGGCTACACCTTC. Translated, it gives CSASVPRGARNYGYTF.

This clonotype was seen many times. The V and J genes are TRBV20-1 and TRBJ2-2; D unclear. This CDR3 contains 15 residues. Looked up from germline, CDR1 is DFQATT and CDR2 is SNEGSKA (reference sequence). V lost 3 bases and J 4 bases, leaving 15 bases between the germline ends. CDR3 region: CSARTPRLTTGELFF. The CDR3 bases are TGCAGTGCTAGGACCCCTAGGCTTACCACCGGGGAGCTGTTTTTT.

This clonotype was observed at least ten times. The J gene is TRBJ2-1, the V gene TRBV4-2; 12 bases align to TRBD2. CDR1 LGHNA and CDR2 YNFKEQ come from the germline V gene. The CDR3 length is 18 residues. Losses at the gene ends were 1 base for V and 8 bases for J; bases not matched to a gene: 12. The CDR3 sequence: CASSQGDQTSGGRDEQFF. The CDR3 DNA reads as TGTGCCAGCAGCCAAGGGGATCAGACTAGCGGGGGTCGCGATGAGCAGTTCTTC.

In its sample, this clonotype was seen many times. This chain connects TRBV20-1 to TRBJ2-3, with 13 positions matching TRBD2. Germline V gives CDR1 DFQATT, CDR2 SNEGSKA (reference sequence). V trimming: 6 bases; J trimming: 4 bases; junction bases outside the gene matches: 7. This CDR3 spans 15 amino acids. The CDR3 nucleotides read TGCAGTGCCCCCGAACTAGCGGGGGGGCCAGATACGCAGTATTTT. It yields the protein CSAPELAGGPDTQYF.